This T cell receptor (beta chain) was sequenced in a study of cytomegalovirus exposure and HLA in healthy donors. The germline V gene has CDR1 MNHEY and CDR2 SVGAGI. The CDR3 spans 12 residues. V trimming: 6 bases; J trimming: 7 bases; junction bases outside the gene matches: 1. Healthy bone marrow donors made up the donors. PCR primers comprised 60 Vbeta and 13 Jbeta primers. Generated by immunoSEQ multiplex PCR, the TCRdb table keeps only in-frame clones and is missing some. The sample includes around 200,000 clones, around 83% of them seen just once. V is TRBV6-5 and J is TRBJ1-4; TRBD1 aligns across 8 bases. This clonotype was sampled from a man aged 45-65 years in good health and CMV-seronegative. The sequenced sample consisted of PBMCs. CDR3 DNA sequence: TGTGCCAGCAGGGACAGGGTTGAAAAACTGTTTTTT. Protein product: CASRDRVEKLFF.